This TCR beta chain was found in a study of T cells after yellow fever vaccination (dated by TCRdb to the late 2010s). For context, the study as a whole: The SMART-Seq v4 Ultra Low Input RNA kit was used to prepare libraries from fractions with low cell numbers. Bulk TCR alpha and beta repertoires were sequenced longitudinally to track T-cell clones before and after primary and booster YFV17D yellow fever vaccination. Two healthy male donors made up the cohort, one aged 18 to 30 years and the other aged 30 to 40 years. Blood was drawn at multiple timepoints before and after primary and secondary immunization, with bulk PBMC replicates and cell subsets isolated. Study-level results and caveats: Compared with the primary T-cell response, the secondary T-cell response was weaker but faster, peaking on day 5 rather than day 15. A small share of clonotypes occurred in both CD4 and CD8 compartments, likely arising from convergent recombination. After the booster, most of the clones that had expanded following primary vaccination were detected again (around 95% of CD4 and around 87% of CD8), which suggests that memory was broadly maintained. Because the study included only a couple of donors, the extent to which the findings can be generalized is limited. Computational filtering was needed because FACS-sorted repertoires could contain abundant contaminating clonotypes from the bulk population.

TCR cDNA was synthesized by 5'RACE template switching, which introduced a universal primer site and unique molecular identifiers. Priming of cDNA synthesis was performed from both the TCR alpha and TCR beta constant segments. Libraries were amplified in two PCR steps, with sample barcodes and sequencing adapters added in the second step. Libraries were sequenced on Illumina HiSeq 2500 (2x100 bp) or NovaSeq (2x150 bp). Per the original workflow: MIGEC handled demultiplexing of reads and collapsing into UMI consensus sequences, while MiXCR performed V(D)J alignment. Vaccine-responding clonotypes were identified with edgeR using replicate PBMC samples, with FDR below 0.01 and a log2 fold change above 5 up to day 15 being required. Each bulk clonotype received a CD4 or CD8 identity based on whether the sequenced CD4 or CD8 repertoire contained that clonotype at higher abundance. TCRdb reprocessing: public reads trimmed at Q25 with fastp, clones called with MiXCR, in-frame beta chains kept. Duplicate CDR3 protein sequences are folded into a single record with the most common DNA and genes. The V and J calls follow TCRdb's processing rather than the paper's. The sample contains about 150,000 distinct CDR3 sequences, approximately 6.2% of them found a single time. The top ten constitute nearly 3% of the sample.

V is pared back by 4 bases and J by 6 bases, with 12 bases lying between the germline termini. The CDR3 measures 13 amino acids from cysteine to phenylalanine. The only DNA kept is the CDR3, 39 bases in frame from the first base. CDR1 and CDR2 are read off the germline V gene as SGHDN and FVKESK. Read against the paper, the sample's treatment or condition label means: live attenuated yellow fever vaccine strain. A standard Ficoll-Paque protocol was used to isolate PBMCs from peripheral blood. CD4 and CD8 T-cell fractions were isolated with Dynabeads CD4 and CD8 positive selection kits. TriZol was used to extract RNA from bulk PBMCs, CD4 and CD8 fractions, and dextramer-positive and dextramer-negative fractions. This clonotype has a count of ten or more. There is no known antigen for this receptor. Per-base quality was not reported, and no clone a single base away is much larger than it.

The TCR sequence derives from a man younger than 35 who received the YFV17D yellow fever vaccine. This specimen consisted of CD4+ T cells sorted from PBMCs, obtained on the day of the first yellow fever vaccination. The sequence is built from TRBV14 and TRBJ2-5; the best D guess is TRBD1, with 5 bases matching. The CDR3 region: CASSLQDIKTQYF. The sequence in DNA is TGTGCCAGCAGCCTGCAGGACATAAAGACCCAGTACTTC.